This T cell receptor beta chain was found in a study of T cell responses to AZD1222 COVID-19 vaccine. General study findings and limits: Spike-specific TCRs gained breadth and depth after people received two AZD1222 doses.

On this clone itself: Its antigen is still unknown.

The CDR3 runs to 14 residues. V was shortened by 4 bases and J by 1 base, with 10 bases between the two germline ends. Germline values: CDR1 LGHDT, CDR2 YNNKEL (reference sequence). The assay was immunoSEQ multiplex PCR, and TCRdb's table has in-frame clones only and misses some. This sample has about 150,000 clones; about 86% occur once, and the top ten carry approximately 5%. This chain uses TRBV3-1 (or the pseudogene TRBV3-2) with TRBJ1-1, with D possibly matching TRBD1 (5 bases). The sequencing used peripheral blood, collected 28 days after the second AZD1222 dose. This sequence originates from an adult who received the AZD1222 COVID-19 vaccine. Here the CDR3 DNA reads TGTGCCAGCAGCCGGGTGAGGGGGAACACTGAAGCTTTCTTT. Its translation: CASSRVRGNTEAFF.